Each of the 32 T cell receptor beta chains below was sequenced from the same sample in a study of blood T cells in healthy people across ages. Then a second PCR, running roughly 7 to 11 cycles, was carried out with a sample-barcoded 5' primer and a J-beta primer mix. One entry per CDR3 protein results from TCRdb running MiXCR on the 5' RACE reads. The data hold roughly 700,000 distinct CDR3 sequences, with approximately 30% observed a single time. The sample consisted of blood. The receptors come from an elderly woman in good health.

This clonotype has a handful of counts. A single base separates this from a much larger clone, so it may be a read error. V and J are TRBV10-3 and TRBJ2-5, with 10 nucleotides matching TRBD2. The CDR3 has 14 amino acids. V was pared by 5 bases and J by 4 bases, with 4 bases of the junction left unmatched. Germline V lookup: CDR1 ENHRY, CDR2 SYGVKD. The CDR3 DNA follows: TGTGCCATCAGTTGCAGCGGGGGGGGAGAGACCCAGTACTTC. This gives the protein CAISCSGGGETQYF.

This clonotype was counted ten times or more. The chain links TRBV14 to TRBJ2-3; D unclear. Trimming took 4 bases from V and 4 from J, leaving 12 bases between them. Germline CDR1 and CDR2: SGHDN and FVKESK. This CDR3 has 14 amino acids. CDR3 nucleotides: TGTGCCAGCAGCCTTGGAGCGATTGCAGATACGCAGTATTTT. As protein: CASSLGAIADTQYF. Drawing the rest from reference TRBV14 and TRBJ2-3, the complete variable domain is EAGVTQFPSHSVIEKGQTVTLRCDPISGHDNLYWYRRVMGKEIKFLLHFVKESKQDESGMPNNRFLAERTGGTYSTLKVQPAELEDSGVYFCASSLGAIADTQYFGPGTRLTVL.

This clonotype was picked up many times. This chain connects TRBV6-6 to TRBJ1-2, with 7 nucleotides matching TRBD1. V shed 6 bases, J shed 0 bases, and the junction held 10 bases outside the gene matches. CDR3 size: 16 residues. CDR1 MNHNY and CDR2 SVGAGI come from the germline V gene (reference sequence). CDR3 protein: CASSRDIQGPNYGYTF. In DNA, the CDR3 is TGTGCCAGCAGCCGTGATATACAGGGGCCTAACTATGGCTACACCTTC.

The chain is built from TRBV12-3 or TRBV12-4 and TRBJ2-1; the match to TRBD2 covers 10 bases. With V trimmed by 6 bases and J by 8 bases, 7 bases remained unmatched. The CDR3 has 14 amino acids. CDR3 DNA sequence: TGTGCCAGCAGGGCGTCTAGCGGGAGTTATGAGCAGTTCTTC. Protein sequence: CASRASSGSYEQFF.

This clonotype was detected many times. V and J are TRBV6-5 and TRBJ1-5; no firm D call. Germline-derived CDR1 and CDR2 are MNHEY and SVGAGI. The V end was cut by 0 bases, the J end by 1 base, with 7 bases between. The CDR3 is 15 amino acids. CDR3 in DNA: TGTGCCAGCAGTTACTCGCCACTCAGCAATCAGCCCCAGCATTTT. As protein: CASSYSPLSNQPQHF.

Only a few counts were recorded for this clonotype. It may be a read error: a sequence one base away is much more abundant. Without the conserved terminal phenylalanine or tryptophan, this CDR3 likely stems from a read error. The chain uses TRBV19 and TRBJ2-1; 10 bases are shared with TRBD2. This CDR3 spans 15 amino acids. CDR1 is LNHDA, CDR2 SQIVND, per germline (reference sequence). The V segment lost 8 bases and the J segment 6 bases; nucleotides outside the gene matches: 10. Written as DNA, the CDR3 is TGTGCCAGTGGCCCGGGACTAGCGATCCTCAATGAGCAGTTCGTC. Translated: CASGPGLAILNEQFV.

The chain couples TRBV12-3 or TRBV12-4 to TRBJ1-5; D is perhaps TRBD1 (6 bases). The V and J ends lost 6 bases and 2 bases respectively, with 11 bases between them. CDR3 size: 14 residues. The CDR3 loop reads CASSKQGGNQPQHF. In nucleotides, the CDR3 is TGTGCCAGCAGCAAACAGGGAGGCAATCAGCCCCAGCATTTT.

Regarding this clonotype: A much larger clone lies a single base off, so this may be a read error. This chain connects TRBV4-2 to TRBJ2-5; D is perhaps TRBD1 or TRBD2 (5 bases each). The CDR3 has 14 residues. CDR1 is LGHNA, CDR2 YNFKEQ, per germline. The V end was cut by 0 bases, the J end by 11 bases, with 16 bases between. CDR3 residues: CASSQDWGSNEQYF. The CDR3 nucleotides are TGTGCCAGCAGCCAAGATTGGGGGAGTAATGAGCAGTACTTC.

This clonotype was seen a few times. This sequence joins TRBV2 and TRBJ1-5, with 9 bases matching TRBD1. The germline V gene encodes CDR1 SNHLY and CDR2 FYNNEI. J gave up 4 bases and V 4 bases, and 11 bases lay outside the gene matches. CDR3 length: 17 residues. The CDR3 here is CASSVSGGQGRNQPQHF. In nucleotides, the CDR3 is TGTGCCAGCAGTGTGTCGGGAGGACAGGGGAGAAATCAGCCCCAGCATTTT.

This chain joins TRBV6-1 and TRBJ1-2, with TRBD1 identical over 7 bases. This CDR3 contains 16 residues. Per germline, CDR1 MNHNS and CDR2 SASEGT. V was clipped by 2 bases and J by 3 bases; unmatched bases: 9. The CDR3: CASSEPNRGRDYGYTF. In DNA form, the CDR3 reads TGTGCCAGCAGTGAACCGAACAGGGGCAGGGACTATGGCTACACCTTC.

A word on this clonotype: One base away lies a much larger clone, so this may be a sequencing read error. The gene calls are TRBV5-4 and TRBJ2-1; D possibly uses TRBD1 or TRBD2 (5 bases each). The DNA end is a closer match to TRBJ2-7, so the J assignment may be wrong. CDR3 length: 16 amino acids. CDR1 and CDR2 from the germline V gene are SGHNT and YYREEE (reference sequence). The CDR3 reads CASSLRDGSSYNEQYF. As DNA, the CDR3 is TGTGCCAGCAGCTTGAGGGACGGAAGCTCCTACAATGAGCAGTACTTC.

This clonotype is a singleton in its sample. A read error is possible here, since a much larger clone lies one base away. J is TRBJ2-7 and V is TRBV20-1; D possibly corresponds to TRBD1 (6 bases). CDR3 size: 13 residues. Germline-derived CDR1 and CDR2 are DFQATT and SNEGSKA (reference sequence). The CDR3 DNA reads TGCAGTGCTGGGGACAAAAGCTCCTACGAGCGGTACTTC. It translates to CSAGDKSSYERYF.

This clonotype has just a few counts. This CDR3 is CSADYRDRGHNEQYF. The CDR3 nucleotides are TGCAGTGCTGACTACCGGGACAGGGGGCATAATGAGCAGTACTTC. This chain connects TRBV20-1 to TRBJ2-1; 12 positions agree with TRBD1. The DNA end favors TRBJ2-7, so the J call may be wrong. CDR1 and CDR2 (germline): DFQATT, SNEGSKA (reference sequence). The CDR3 totals 15 residues.

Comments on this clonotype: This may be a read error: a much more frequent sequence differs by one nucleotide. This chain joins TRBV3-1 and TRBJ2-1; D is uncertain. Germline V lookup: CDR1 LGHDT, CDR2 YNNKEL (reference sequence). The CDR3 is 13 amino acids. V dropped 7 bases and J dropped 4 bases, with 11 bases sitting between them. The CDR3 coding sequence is TGTGCCAGCACCGCGGTGGGGTACAATGAGCAGTTCTTC. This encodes CASTAVGYNEQFF.

CDR3 in amino acids: CASSMTSGGFHEQYF. CDR3 sequence (DNA): TGCGCCAGCAGCATGACTAGCGGCGGGTTCCACGAGCAGTACTTC. V gene TRBV5-1 combines with J gene TRBJ2-7; 9 nucleotides align to TRBD2. CDR1 is SGHRS and CDR2 is YFSETQ in the germline V gene. The V gene end was trimmed by 4 bases and the J gene end by 5 bases; junction bases not matched to a gene: 10. CDR3 length: 15 residues.

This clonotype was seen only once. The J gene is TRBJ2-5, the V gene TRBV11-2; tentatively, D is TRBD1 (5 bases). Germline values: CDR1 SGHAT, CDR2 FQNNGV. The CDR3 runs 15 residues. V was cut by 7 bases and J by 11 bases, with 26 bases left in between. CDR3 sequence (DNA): TGTGCCAGCAAAGACAGTTCAGTATTACCGTTCGGGCAGTACTTC. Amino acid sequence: CASKDSSVLPFGQYF.

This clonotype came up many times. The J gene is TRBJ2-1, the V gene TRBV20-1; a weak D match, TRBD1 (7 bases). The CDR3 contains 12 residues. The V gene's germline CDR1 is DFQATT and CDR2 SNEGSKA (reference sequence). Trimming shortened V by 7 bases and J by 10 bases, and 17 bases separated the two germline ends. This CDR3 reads CSGTEGAREQFF. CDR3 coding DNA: TGCAGTGGGACGGAGGGGGCAAGGGAGCAGTTCTTC.

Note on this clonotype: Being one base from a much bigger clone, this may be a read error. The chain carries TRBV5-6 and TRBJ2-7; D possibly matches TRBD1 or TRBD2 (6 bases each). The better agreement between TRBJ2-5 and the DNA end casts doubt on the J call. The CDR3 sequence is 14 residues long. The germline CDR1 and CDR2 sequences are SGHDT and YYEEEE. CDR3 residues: CASSRVWRGETQYF. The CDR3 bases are TGTGCCAGCAGCCGCGTGTGGAGGGGGGAGACCCAGTACTTC.

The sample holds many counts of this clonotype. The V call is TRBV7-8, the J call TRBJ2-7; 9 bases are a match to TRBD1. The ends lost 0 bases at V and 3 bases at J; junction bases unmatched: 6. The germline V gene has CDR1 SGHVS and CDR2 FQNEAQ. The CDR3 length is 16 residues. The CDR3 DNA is TGTGCCAGCAGCTTAGCGCGCCCGGGACAGGGCTACGAGCAGTACTTC. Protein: CASSLARPGQGYEQYF.

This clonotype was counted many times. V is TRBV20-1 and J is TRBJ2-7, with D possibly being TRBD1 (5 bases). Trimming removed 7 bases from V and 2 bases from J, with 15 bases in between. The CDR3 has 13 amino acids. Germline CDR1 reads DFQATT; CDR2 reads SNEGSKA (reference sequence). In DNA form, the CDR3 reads TGCAGTGTTAGCCCAGGGCCGGCCTACGAGCAGTACTTC. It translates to CSVSPGPAYEQYF.

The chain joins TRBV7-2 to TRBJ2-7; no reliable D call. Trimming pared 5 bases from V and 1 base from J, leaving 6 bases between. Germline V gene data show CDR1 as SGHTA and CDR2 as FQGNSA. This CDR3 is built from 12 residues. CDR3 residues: CASSDQSYEQYF. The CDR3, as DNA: TGTGCCAGCAGCGATCAGTCCTACGAGCAGTACTTC. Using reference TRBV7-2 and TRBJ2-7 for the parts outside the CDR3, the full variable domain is GAGVSQSPSNKVTEKGKDVELRCDPISGHTALYWYRQSLGQGLEFLIYFQGNSAPDKSGLPSDRFSAERTGGSVSTLTIQRTQQEDSAVYLCASSDQSYEQYFGPGTRLTVT.

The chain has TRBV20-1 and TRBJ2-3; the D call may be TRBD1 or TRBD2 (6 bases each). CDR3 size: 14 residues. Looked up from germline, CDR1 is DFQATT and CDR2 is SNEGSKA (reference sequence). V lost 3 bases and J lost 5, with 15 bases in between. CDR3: CSARAAGGGDTQYF. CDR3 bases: TGCAGTGCTAGGGCAGCAGGAGGGGGAGATACGCAGTATTTT.

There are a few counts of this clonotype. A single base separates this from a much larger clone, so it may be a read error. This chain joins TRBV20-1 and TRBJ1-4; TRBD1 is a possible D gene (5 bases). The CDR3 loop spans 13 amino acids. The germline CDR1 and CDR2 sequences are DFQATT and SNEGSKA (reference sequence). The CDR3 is CSSLRQTDEKRFF. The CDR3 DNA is TGCAGTTCGTTACGACAGACAGATGAAAAACGGTTTTTT.

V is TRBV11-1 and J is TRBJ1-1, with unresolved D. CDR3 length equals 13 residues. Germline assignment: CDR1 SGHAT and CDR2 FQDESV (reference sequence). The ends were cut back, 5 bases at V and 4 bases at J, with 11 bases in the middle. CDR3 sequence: CASSQRLATEAFF. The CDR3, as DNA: TGTGCCAGCAGCCAACGGTTAGCCACTGAAGCTTTCTTT. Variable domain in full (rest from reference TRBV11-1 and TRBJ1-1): EAEVAQSPRYKITEKSQAVAFWCDPISGHATLYWYRQILGQGPELLVQFQDESVVDDSQLPKDRFSAERLKGVDSTLKIQPAELGDSAMYLCASSQRLATEAFFGQGTRLTVV.

In DNA, the CDR3 is TGTGCCAGCAGCCAGAGGCGGGTGAGCGACCACGAGCAGTACTTC. This codes for CASSQRRVSDHEQYF. V and J are TRBV7-8 and TRBJ2-5; weak D call: TRBD2 (5 bases). The DNA end is more similar to TRBJ2-7, so the J call may be wrong. This CDR3 comprises 15 residues. The germline gives CDR1 SGHVS, CDR2 FQNEAQ.

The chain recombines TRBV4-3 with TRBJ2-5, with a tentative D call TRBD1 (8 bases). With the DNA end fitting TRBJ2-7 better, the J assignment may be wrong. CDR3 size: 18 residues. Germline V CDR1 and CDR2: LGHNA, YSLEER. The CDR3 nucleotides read TGCGCCAGCAGCCAAGCCTGGGGCCAGAGGACAGGGAGGGACGAGCAGTACTTC. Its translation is CASSQAWGQRTGRDEQYF.

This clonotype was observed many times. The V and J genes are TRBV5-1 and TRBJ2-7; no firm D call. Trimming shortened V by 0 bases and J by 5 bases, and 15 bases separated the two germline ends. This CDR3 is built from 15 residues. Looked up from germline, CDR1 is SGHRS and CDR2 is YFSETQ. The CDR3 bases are TGCGCCAGCAGCTTGGAAACACCATGGGCGGACGAGCAGTACTTC. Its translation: CASSLETPWADEQYF.

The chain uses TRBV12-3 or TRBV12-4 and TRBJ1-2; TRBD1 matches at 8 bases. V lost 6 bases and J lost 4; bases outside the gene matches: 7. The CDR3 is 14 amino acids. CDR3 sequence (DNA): TGTGCCAGCAGAGAGACAGGGGCGCCCTATGGCTACACCTTC. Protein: CASRETGAPYGYTF.

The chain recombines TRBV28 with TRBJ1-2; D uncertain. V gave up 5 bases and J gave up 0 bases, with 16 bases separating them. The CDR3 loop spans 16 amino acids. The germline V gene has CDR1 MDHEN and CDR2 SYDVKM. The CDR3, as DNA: TGTGCCAGCAGTCTACCGTACGGGAGCTCTAACTATGGCTACACCTTC. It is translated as CASSLPYGSSNYGYTF.

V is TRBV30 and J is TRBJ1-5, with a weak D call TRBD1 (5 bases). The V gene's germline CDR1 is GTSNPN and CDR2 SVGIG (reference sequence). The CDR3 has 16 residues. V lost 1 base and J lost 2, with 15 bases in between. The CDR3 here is CAWSERGTVGNQPQHF. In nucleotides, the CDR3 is TGTGCCTGGAGTGAGCGGGGGACGGTCGGCAATCAGCCCCAGCATTTT.

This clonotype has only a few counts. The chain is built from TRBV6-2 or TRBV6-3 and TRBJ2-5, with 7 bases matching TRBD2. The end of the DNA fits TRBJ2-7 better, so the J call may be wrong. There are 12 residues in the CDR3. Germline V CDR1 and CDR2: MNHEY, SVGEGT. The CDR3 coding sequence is TGTGCCAGCAGTTCAGGACTAGTCGAGCAGTACTTC. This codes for CASSSGLVEQYF.

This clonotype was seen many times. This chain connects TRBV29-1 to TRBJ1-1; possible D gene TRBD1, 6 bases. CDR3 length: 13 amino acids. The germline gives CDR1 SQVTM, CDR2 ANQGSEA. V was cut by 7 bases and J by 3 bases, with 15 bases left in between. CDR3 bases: TGCAGCGAGCAGCAGGGGTACGACACTGAAGCTTTCTTT. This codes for CSEQQGYDTEAFF. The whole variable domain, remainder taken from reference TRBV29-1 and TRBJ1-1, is SAVISQKPSRDICQRGTSLTIQCQVDSQVTMMFWYRQQPGQSLTLIATANQGSEATYESGFVIDKFPISRPNLTFSTLTVSNMSPEDSSIYLCSEQQGYDTEAFFGQGTRLTVV.